What follows are 20 T cell receptor beta chains derived from one specimen sequenced in a study of cytomegalovirus exposure and HLA in healthy donors. The PCR had 60 Vbeta and 13 Jbeta primers. Produced via immunoSEQ multiplex PCR; TCRdb's table is partial and in-frame only. The table includes under 200,000 clones, around 80% detected once. The sample comprised PBMCs. These receptors all stem from a woman between 45 and 60 years old in good health and CMV-seronegative.

This chain joins TRBV7-9 and TRBJ2-1, with 8 bases identical to TRBD1. The CDR3 totals 15 residues. The V gene end was trimmed by 5 bases and the J gene end by 5 bases; junction bases not matched to a gene: 8. The germline V gene encodes CDR1 SEHNR and CDR2 FQNEAQ (reference sequence). CDR3 sequence reads: CASSRPATGDNEQFF. The CDR3 DNA sequence: TGTGCCAGCAGCCGTCCCGCGACAGGGGACAATGAGCAGTTCTTC.

The chain is built from TRBV29-1 and TRBJ2-3; TRBD2 matches 9 bases. There are 15 residues in the CDR3. V dropped 5 bases and J dropped 4; count of bases not matched to a gene: 10. CDR1 SQVTM and CDR2 ANQGSEA come from the germline V gene. The CDR3 protein is CSVLSRGRAPDTQYF. The CDR3 nucleotides read TGCAGCGTTTTGTCCCGCGGGAGGGCCCCAGATACGCAGTATTTT.

The V gene is TRBV18, the J gene TRBJ2-7; D is perhaps TRBD1 (6 bases). The germline CDR1 and CDR2 sequences are KGHSH and LQKENI. CDR3 size: 14 residues. With 5 bases removed from V and 4 bases from J, the gap between germline ends came to 15 bases. CDR3 region: CASSSGHQSYEQYF. The CDR3 region has the DNA TGTGCCAGCTCATCGGGACATCAGTCGTACGAGCAGTACTTC.

The chain recombines TRBV6-1 with TRBJ2-2; D not resolved. The CDR3 runs 14 residues. The germline V and J ends were trimmed by 9 bases and 1 base, with 12 bases remaining between them. Per the germline V gene, CDR1 is MNHNS and CDR2 is SASEGT. The CDR3 region is CASLRSMNTGELFF. The CDR3 bases are TGTGCCAGTCTTAGGAGCATGAACACCGGGGAGCTGTTTTTT.

This clone has only one observation. The chain is built from TRBV27 and TRBJ2-2, with 10 bases aligning to TRBD1. This CDR3 has 14 residues. CDR1 is MNHEY, CDR2 SMNVEV, per germline (reference sequence). The ends lost 6 bases at V and 7 bases at J; junction bases unmatched: 5. The CDR3 nucleotides are TGTGCCAGCAGCCGACAGGGGGCGAACGGGGAGCTGTTTTTT. It specifies CASSRQGANGELFF.

This clone appeared a single time. The junction departs from germline at one end; a sequencing error may be responsible. The J gene is TRBJ1-1, the V gene TRBV18; possibly TRBD1 for D (5 bases). Germline CDR1 and CDR2: KGHSH and LQKENI. This CDR3 region has 12 residues. CDR3 in DNA: TGTGCCACCTCAGTGGAGGGGACTGAAGCTTTCTTT. Translated, it gives CATSVEGTEAFF.

This rearrangement joins TRBV4-1 to TRBJ1-1, with D possibly being TRBD1 (6 bases). Germline V lookup: CDR1 MGHRA, CDR2 YSYEKL. V was cut by 2 bases and J by 5 bases, with 15 bases left in between. The CDR3 covers 15 residues. The CDR3 coding sequence is TGCGCCAGCAGCCAACAGGGGCAAGGTGGAACTGAAGCTTTCTTT. Protein product: CASSQQGQGGTEAFF.

The CDR3, as DNA: TGTGCCAGCTCACCCGCGTTGAACACTGAAGCTTTCTTT. Amino acid sequence: CASSPALNTEAFF. The V gene is TRBV18, the J gene TRBJ1-1; the D is unclear. The CDR3 sequence is 13 residues long. The V gene lost 3 bases and the J gene lost 0 bases, with 5 bases spanning the gap. Germline CDR1 is KGHSH and CDR2 is LQKENI.

The chain recombines TRBV9 with TRBJ2-3; tentative D call: TRBD1 (6 bases). The germline V and J ends were trimmed by 4 bases and 1 base, with 16 bases remaining between them. Germline-derived CDR1 and CDR2 are SGDLS and YYNGEE. This CDR3 has 16 residues. Here the CDR3 reads CASSITQGRGTDTQYF. The CDR3 nucleotides read TGTGCCAGCAGCATTACACAGGGCCGAGGCACAGATACGCAGTATTTT.

This rearrangement joins TRBV6-1 to TRBJ2-7, with 9 bases lining up with TRBD2. J lost 2 bases, V lost 2 bases, and 16 bases had no gene match. The CDR3 is 19 residues long. The germline CDR1 and CDR2 sequences are MNHNS and SASEGT. The chain's CDR3 is CASSERPPGLAGRTYEQYF. Written as DNA, the CDR3 is TGTGCCAGCAGTGAAAGGCCACCTGGGCTAGCGGGACGAACCTACGAGCAGTACTTC.

This clone was seen only once. The rearrangement uses TRBV7-8 and TRBJ1-6, with D perhaps TRBD1 (6 bases). CDR1 and CDR2 from the germline V gene are SGHVS and FQNEAQ. CDR3 length equals 17 residues. V lost 3 bases and J lost 7, with 19 bases in between. The CDR3 region has the DNA TGTGCCAGCAGCTTTCTCGGGACGGGGGGGCGGAATTCACCCCTCCACTTT. Its protein product is CASSFLGTGGRNSPLHF.

The CDR3 protein is CASKTSGMVVTQYF. The CDR3 DNA is TGTGCCAGCAAGACTAGCGGGATGGTCGTTACGCAGTATTTT. This chain joins TRBV2 and TRBJ2-3; 11 positions agree with TRBD2. CDR1 is SNHLY and CDR2 is FYNNEI in the germline V gene. J was trimmed by 8 bases and V by 7 bases; bases with no gene match: 8. The CDR3 loop spans 14 amino acids.

The chain is built from TRBV28 and TRBJ2-2; TRBD1 agrees at 8 bases. Germline trimming cut 7 bases from V and 3 bases from J; bases unmatched to any gene: 4. The germline V gene encodes CDR1 MDHEN and CDR2 SYDVKM. This CDR3 is built from 14 residues. The CDR3 region has the DNA TGTGCCAGCATGACAGGGGTCTACACCGGGGAGCTGTTTTTT. This codes for CASMTGVYTGELFF. The full variable domain, with the rest looked up from reference TRBV28 and TRBJ2-2, is DVKVTQSSRYLVKRTGEKVFLECVQDMDHENMFWYRQDPGLGLRLIYFSYDVKMKEKGDIPEGYSVSREKKERFSLILESASTNQTSMYLCASMTGVYTGELFFGEGSRLTVL.

This chain connects TRBV7-4 to TRBJ1-6, with TRBD1 matching over 7 bases. The J segment lost 5 bases and the V segment lost 5 bases, leaving 3 bases of the junction unmatched. The CDR3 totals 14 residues. The germline gives CDR1 SGHVT, CDR2 SQSDAQ. The CDR3, as DNA: TGTGCCAGCAGCCCGGACAGGAATAATTCACCCCTCCACTTT. This sequence encodes CASSPDRNNSPLHF.

The rearrangement uses TRBV7-3 and TRBJ2-7, with 8 bases aligning to TRBD2. The germline gives CDR1 SGHTA, CDR2 FQGTGA. Trimming at V came to 5 bases and at J to 3 bases, leaving 21 bases not matched to a gene. The CDR3 has 19 amino acids. CDR3 loop: CASSPGLAGGTFNFYEQYF. For the CDR3, the DNA is TGTGCCAGCAGCCCTGGGCTAGCGGGTGGGACCTTTAACTTCTACGAGCAGTACTTC.

The rearrangement links TRBV7-3 to TRBJ2-7, with 7 positions matching TRBD1. Trimming at V came to 1 base and at J to 4 bases, leaving 4 bases not matched to a gene. Germline loops: CDR1 SGHTA, CDR2 FQGTGA. CDR3 size: 14 residues. The CDR3 DNA reads TGTGCCAGCAGCTTAAAAGCAGGGGGTTACGAGCAGTACTTC. Translating gives CASSLKAGGYEQYF.

This chain links TRBV7-9 with TRBJ2-6; maybe TRBD2 (6 bases). Germline V gives CDR1 SEHNR, CDR2 FQNEAQ (reference sequence). This CDR3 comprises 18 residues. The V end lost 8 bases, the J end lost 0 bases, and 20 bases lay between the germline ends. The CDR3 region is CASPVGGSPLSGANVLTF. CDR3 DNA sequence: TGTGCCAGCCCGGTAGGAGGGTCCCCTCTCTCTGGGGCCAACGTCCTGACTTTC.

V gene TRBV5-1 combines with J gene TRBJ1-1; 9 bases map to TRBD1. This CDR3 is built from 17 residues. Germline V lookup: CDR1 SGHRS, CDR2 YFSETQ. V gave up 0 bases and J gave up 1 base; unmatched junction bases: 7. The CDR3 DNA reads as TGCGCCAGCAGCTTGGGGGGGTGGGACAGGGCGAACACTGAAGCTTTCTTT. Translated, it gives CASSLGGWDRANTEAFF.

This clone was counted between two and nine times. The chain combines TRBV27 with TRBJ2-5, with TRBD1 matching 8 bases. The CDR3 is 14 amino acids. CDR1 and CDR2 from the germline V gene are MNHEY and SMNVEV (reference sequence). After removal of 6 bases from V and 5 bases from J, the junction contained 8 bases not matched to a gene. The CDR3 spells CASRNCRGQETQYF. DNA of the CDR3: TGTGCCAGCAGAAATTGCAGGGGGCAGGAGACCCAGTACTTC.

This clone was counted a few times. This sequence joins TRBV18 and TRBJ1-3, with 9 bases lining up with TRBD1. This CDR3 comprises 16 residues. Germline CDR1 is KGHSH and CDR2 is LQKENI. V lost 5 bases and J lost 2; bases outside the gene matches: 7. In DNA form, the CDR3 reads TGTGCCAGCTCAACGGGTGGGACAGGGACTGGAAACACCATATATTTT. As protein: CASSTGGTGTGNTIYF.